This T cell receptor beta chain was captured in a study of blood T cell repertoires in COVID-19. Sequenced by immunoSEQ multiplex PCR; TCRdb stores in-frame clones only, minus some. This table holds 180,000 or so clones, roughly 90% found once. The CDR3 is made up of 17 amino acids. This clone came up once. The clonotype comes from a human donor with acute COVID-19. The donor label of this sample is uncertain. The gene calls are TRBV21-1 and TRBJ2-1; TRBD1 is the table's D call and was not checked against the DNA. TRBV21-1 is a recognized pseudogene. Sequencing was performed on PBMCs or T cells enriched from blood (not recorded which). This CDR3 is CASSNLRETGGPREQFF. The DNA for the CDR3 is TGTGCCAGCAGCAATTTGCGTGAGACAGGGGGGCCCCGGGAGCAGTTCTTC.